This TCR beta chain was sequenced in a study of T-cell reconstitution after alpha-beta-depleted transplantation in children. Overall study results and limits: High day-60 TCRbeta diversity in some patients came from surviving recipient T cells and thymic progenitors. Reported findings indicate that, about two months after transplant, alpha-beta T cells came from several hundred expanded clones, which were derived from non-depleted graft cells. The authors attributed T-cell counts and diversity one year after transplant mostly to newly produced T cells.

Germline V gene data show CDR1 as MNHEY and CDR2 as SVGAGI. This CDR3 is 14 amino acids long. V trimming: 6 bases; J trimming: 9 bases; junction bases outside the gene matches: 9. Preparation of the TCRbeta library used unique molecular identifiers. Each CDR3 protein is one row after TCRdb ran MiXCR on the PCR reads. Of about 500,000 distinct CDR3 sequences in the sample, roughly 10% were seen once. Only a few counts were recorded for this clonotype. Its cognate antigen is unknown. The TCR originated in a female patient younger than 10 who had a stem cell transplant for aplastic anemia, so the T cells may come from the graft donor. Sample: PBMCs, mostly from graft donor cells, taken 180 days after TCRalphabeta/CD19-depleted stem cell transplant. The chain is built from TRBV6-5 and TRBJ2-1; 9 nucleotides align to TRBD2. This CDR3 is CASSIAGGLGEQFF. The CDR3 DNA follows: TGTGCCAGCAGCATTGCGGGGGGGCTAGGTGAGCAGTTCTTC.